The rows below give T cell receptor beta chains drawn from one sample of a study of OX40 agonist ivuxolimab in advanced cancers. Method: immunoSEQ multiplex PCR; TCRdb's copy keeps in-frame clones and lacks some. The sample holds about 110,000 clones, about 91% seen once. Sequences were derived from CD4+ or CD8+ T cells sorted from blood, sampled in a trial of the OX40 agonist ivuxolimab. All receptors derive from an adult with an advanced solid tumor such as melanoma, head and neck, liver or kidney cancer. The CDR3 runs from the conserved cysteine through the conserved F or W. Some rows mark clone size as missing; the rest say once, few, many or name a class of expanded clone.

>NA|TRBV5-1
CASSLAGQGSETQYF
>NA|TRBV30
CAWSGGRQETQYF
>NA|TRBV18
CASSPMRAPGELFF
>NA|TRBV27
CASSSVSGGETQYF
>NA|TRBV10-2
CASKEGEKLFF
>NA|TRBV6-1
CASHPSGVAETQYF
>NA|TRBV29-1
CSVPGTSGSLARETQYF
>NA|TRBV27
CASSSRTGYEQYF
>NA|TRBV27
CASSFRDSPYNEQFF
>NA|TRBV6-5
CASSYSRTGPNTEAFF
>once|TRBV13
CASSLRGRDGYTF
>NA|TRBV19
CASNPGQGFSPLHF
>few|TRBV19
CASSGDRAGYTF
>NA|TRBV6-7
CASSYLGQGREKETQYF
>NA|TRBV7-3
CASSQQGYEQFF
>NA|TRBV5-1
CASSLEAANTEAFF
>NA|TRBV5-1
CASGTQTEAFF
>NA|TRBV6-1
CASHKSGELFF
>NA|TRBV6-6
CASSPRQARSNQPQHF
>NA|TRBV10-3
CAIREEVEQYF
>NA|TRBV5-1
CASSRTGGYNQPQHF
>NA|TRBV10-1
CASSEYLTGGPSGYTF
>NA|TRBV6-5
CASTAYRDTQYF
>NA|TRBV19
CASSTGYGYTF
>NA|TRBV20-1
CSAGSGREQFF